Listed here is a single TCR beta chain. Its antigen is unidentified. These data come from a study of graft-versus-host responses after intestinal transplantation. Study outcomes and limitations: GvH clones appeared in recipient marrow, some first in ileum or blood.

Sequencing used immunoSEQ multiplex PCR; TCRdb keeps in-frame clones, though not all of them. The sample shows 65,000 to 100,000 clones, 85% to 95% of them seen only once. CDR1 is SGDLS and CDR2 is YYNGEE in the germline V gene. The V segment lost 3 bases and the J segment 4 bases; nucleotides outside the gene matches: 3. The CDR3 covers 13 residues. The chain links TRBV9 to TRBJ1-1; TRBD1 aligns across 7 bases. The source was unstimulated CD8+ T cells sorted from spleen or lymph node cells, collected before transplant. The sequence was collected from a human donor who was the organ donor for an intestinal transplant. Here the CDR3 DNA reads TGTGCCAGCAGCGGAAACAGGGGCACTGAAGCTTTCTTT. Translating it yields CASSGNRGTEAFF. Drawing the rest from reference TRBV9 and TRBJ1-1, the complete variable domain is DSGVTQTPKHLITATGQRVTLRCSPRSGDLSVYWYQQSLDQGLQFLIQYYNGEERAKGNILERFSAQQFPDLHSELNLSSLELGDSALYFCASSGNRGTEAFFGQGTRLTVV.